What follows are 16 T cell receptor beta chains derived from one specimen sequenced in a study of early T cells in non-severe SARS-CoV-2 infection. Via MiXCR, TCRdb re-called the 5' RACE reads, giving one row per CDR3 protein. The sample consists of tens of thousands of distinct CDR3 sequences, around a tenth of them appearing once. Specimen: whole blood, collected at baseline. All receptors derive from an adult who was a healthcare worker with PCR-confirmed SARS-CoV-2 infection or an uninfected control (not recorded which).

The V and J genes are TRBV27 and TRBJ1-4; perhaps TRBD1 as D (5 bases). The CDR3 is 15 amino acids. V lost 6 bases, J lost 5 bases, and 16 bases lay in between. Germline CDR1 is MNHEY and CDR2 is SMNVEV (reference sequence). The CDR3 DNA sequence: TGTGCCAGCAGAAAAGCCGGGGGGGTGAATGAAAAACTGTTTTTT. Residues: CASRKAGGVNEKLFF.

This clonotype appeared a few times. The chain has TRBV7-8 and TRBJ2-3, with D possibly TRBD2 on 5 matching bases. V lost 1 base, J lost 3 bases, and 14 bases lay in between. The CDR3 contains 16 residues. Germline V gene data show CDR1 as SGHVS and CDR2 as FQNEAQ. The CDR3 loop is CASSLDRGVGTDTQYF. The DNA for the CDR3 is TGTGCCAGCAGCTTAGACCGGGGAGTTGGGACAGATACGCAGTATTTT.

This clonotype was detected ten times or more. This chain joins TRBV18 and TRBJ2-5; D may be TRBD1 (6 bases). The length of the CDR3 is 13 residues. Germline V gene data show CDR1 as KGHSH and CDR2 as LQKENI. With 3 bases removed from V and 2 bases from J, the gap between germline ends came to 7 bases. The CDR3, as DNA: TGTGCCAGCTCACCCGGGACACAAGAGACCCAGTACTTC. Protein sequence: CASSPGTQETQYF.

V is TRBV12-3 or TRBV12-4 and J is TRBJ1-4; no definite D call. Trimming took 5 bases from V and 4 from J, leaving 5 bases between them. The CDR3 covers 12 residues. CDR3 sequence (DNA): TGTGCCAGCAGTAGGTATAATGAAAAACTGTTTTTT. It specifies CASSRYNEKLFF.

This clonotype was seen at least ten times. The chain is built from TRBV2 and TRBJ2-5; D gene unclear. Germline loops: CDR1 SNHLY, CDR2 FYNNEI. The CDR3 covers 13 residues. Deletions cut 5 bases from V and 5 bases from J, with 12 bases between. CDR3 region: CASSSDTQETQYF. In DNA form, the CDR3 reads TGTGCCAGCAGTTCCGACACGCAGGAGACCCAGTACTTC.

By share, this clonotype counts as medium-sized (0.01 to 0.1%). The CDR3 sequence is CASRHQGASNQPQHF. In DNA, the CDR3 is TGTGCCAGCAGACACCAGGGGGCGAGCAATCAGCCCCAGCATTTT. The chain has TRBV2 and TRBJ1-5; 8 nucleotides line up with TRBD1. The germline gives CDR1 SNHLY, CDR2 FYNNEI. V dropped 6 bases and J dropped 1; count of bases not matched to a gene: 5. The CDR3 runs to 15 residues.

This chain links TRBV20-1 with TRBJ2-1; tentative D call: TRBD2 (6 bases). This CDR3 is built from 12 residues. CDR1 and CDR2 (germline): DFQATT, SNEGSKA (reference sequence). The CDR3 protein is CSHRELFNEQFF. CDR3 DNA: TGCAGCCACCGGGAGCTTTTCAATGAGCAGTTCTTC.

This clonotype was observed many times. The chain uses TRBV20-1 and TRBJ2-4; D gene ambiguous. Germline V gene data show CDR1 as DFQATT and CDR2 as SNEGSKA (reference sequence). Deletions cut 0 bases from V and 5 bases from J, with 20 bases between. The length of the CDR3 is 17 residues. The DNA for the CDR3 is TGCAGTGCTAGAGAGGGTTACGAATGGGGTCAACAAAACATTCAGTACTTC. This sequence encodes CSAREGYEWGQQNIQYF.

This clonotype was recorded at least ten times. CDR3 loop: CASSQGRQGSRKGYGYTF. The CDR3 DNA is TGCGCCAGCAGCCAAGGTCGACAGGGGAGTCGTAAGGGCTATGGCTACACCTTC. The chain combines TRBV4-1 with TRBJ1-2; TRBD1 matches at 8 bases. The V and J ends lost 1 base and 4 bases, in that order; junction bases with no gene match: 14. The V gene's germline CDR1 is MGHRA and CDR2 YSYEKL. The length of the CDR3 is 18 residues.

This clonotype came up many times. CDR3 coding DNA: TGTGCCAGCAGCTTAGTCTTGGCGTACTCTGGAAACACCATATATTTT. This gives the protein CASSLVLAYSGNTIYF. The chain couples TRBV11-2 to TRBJ1-3, with D unclear. The CDR3 sequence is 16 residues long. The V gene lost 1 base and the J gene lost 0 bases, with 10 bases spanning the gap. The germline CDR1 and CDR2 sequences are SGHAT and FQNNGV.

CDR3 in amino acids: CASSPPLYGGNYGYTF. CDR3 nucleotide sequence: TGTGCCAGCAGCCCCCCCCTTTACGGAGGGAACTATGGCTACACCTTC. This chain connects TRBV5-4 to TRBJ1-2; D uncertain. The CDR3 spans 16 residues. Germline-derived CDR1 and CDR2 are SGHNT and YYREEE (reference sequence). V lost 4 bases and J lost 2, with 18 bases in between. Full variable domain (outside the CDR3, taken from reference TRBV5-4 and TRBJ1-2): ETGVTQSPTHLIKTRGQQVTLRCSSQSGHNTVSWYQQALGQGPQFIFQYYREEENGRGNFPPRFSGLQFPNYSSELNVNALELDDSALYLCASSPPLYGGNYGYTFGSGTRLTVV.

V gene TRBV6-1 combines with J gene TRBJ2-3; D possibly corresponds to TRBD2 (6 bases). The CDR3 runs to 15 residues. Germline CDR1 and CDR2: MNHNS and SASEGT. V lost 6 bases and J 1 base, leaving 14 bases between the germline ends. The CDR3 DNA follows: TGTGCCAGCAGCCCCGGGAGCCACCGCACAGATACGCAGTATTTT. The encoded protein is CASSPGSHRTDTQYF.

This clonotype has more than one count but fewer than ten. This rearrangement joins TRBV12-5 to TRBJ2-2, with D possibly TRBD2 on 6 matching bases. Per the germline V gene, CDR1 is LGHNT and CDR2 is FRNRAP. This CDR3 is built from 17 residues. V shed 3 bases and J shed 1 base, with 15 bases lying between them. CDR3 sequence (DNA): TGTGCTAGTGGTTTTGCCCTGGGGGGAATGAACACCGGGGAGCTGTTTTTT. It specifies CASGFALGGMNTGELFF. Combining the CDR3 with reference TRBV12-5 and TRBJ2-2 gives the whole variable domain DARVTQTPRHKVTEMGQEVTMRCQPILGHNTVFWYRQTMMQGLELLAYFRNRAPLDDSGMPKDRFSAEMPDATLATLKIQPSEPRDSAVYFCASGFALGGMNTGELFFGEGSRLTVL.

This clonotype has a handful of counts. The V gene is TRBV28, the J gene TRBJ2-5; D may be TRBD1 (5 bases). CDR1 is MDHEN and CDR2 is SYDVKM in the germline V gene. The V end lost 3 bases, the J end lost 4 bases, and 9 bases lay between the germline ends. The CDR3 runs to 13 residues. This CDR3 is CASSLQGSETQYF. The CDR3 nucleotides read TGTGCCAGCAGTTTGCAGGGTTCAGAGACCCAGTACTTC.

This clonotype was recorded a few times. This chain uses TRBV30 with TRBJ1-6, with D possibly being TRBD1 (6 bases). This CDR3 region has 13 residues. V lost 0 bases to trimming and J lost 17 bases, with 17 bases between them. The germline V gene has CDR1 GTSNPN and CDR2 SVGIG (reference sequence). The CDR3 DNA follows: TGTGCCTGGAGTGTACAGGGTAATGTCTACGTCCACTTT. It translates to CAWSVQGNVYVHF.

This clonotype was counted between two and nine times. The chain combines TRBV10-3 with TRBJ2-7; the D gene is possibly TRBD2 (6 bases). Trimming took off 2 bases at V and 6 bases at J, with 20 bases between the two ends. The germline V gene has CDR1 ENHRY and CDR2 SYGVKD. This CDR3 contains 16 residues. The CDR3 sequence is CAISEVDTHSAGEQYF. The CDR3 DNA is TGTGCCATCAGTGAGGTGGACACGCATTCAGCGGGCGAGCAGTACTTC.